This T cell receptor (beta chain) appears in the sequencing data of a study of response to subunit inactivated influenza vaccine. TCRdb analysed the RT-PCR reads with MiXCR anew, one entry per CDR3 protein. Among some 640,000 distinct CDR3 sequences listed, 11% to 15% were seen once. The CDR3 loop spans 15 amino acids. Germline CDR1 and CDR2: SGHRS and YFSETQ. Unmatched junction bases numbered 6, after V lost 4 bases and J lost 3 bases. The genes are TRBV5-1 and TRBJ2-2, with 7 bases matching TRBD2. Specimen: PBMCs from blood, collected 14 to 15 days before vaccination. The source of this sequence is a man aged 50 to 60 who received an inactivated influenza vaccine. DNA for the CDR3: TGCGCCAGCAGCCGGGAGGACCCGTACACCGGGGAGCTGTTTTTT. Amino acids: CASSREDPYTGELFF.